This TCR beta chain was observed in a study of technical replicates of blood from a handful of donors. Germline-derived CDR1 and CDR2 are MNHEY and SVGAGI. V lost 4 bases and J lost 3; bases outside the gene matches: 1. The CDR3 covers 14 residues. Sequencing used immunoSEQ multiplex PCR; TCRdb keeps in-frame clones, though not all of them. The sample holds 65,000 to 90,000 clones, 85% to 95% seen once. The sample was T cells isolated from PBMCs. This TCR came from a human donor in good health. V and J are TRBV6-5 and TRBJ2-4; 9 nucleotides line up with TRBD1. CDR3 sequence: CASSLDRGKNIQYF. The CDR3 coding sequence is TGTGCCAGCAGTTTGGACAGGGGCAAAAACATTCAGTACTTC.